A single sample is the source of the 28 T cell receptor beta chains below, sequenced in a study of blood T cell repertoires in COVID-19. The method was immunoSEQ multiplex PCR; TCRdb's version includes in-frame clones alone and lacks a portion of them. The sample includes 400,000 to 450,000 clones, 88% of them seen just once. Sequenced input: peripheral blood. All receptors derive from a woman between 45 and 60 years old with COVID-19, enrolled during active disease.

This chain uses TRBV7-8 with TRBJ2-3; perhaps TRBD2 as D (6 bases). V was pared by 4 bases and J by 2 bases, with 13 bases between. Germline loops: CDR1 SGHVS, CDR2 FQNEAQ. The CDR3 consists of 15 residues. Written as DNA, the CDR3 is TGTGCCAGCAGCTCGGACGGGGGATTCACAGATACGCAGTATTTT. Translated, it gives CASSSDGGFTDTQYF.

This clone has only one observation. The V gene is TRBV2, the J gene TRBJ1-1; 7 positions match TRBD1. Unmatched junction bases numbered 11, after V lost 8 bases and J lost 2 bases. This CDR3 is 15 amino acids long. Looked up from germline, CDR1 is SNHLY and CDR2 is FYNNEI. The CDR3 sequence: CASASYGTANTEAFF. The CDR3 bases are TGTGCCAGCGCTTCTTACGGGACAGCCAACACTGAAGCTTTCTTT.

This chain connects TRBV25-1 to TRBJ2-7, with unresolved D. The CDR3 spans 13 residues. V gave up 3 bases and J gave up 3 bases, with 9 bases separating them. Germline V gene lookup returns CDR1 MGHDK and CDR2 SYGVNS. DNA for the CDR3: TGTGCCAGCAGTGAGGGCACCGACTACGAGCAGTACTTC. This codes for CASSEGTDYEQYF.

The rearrangement uses TRBV28 and TRBJ1-2, with D unresolved. The CDR3 covers 11 residues. The V gene's germline CDR1 is MDHEN and CDR2 SYDVKM. V was trimmed by 5 bases and J by 6 bases, leaving 7 bases between them. This chain's CDR3 is CASSIIDGYTF. The CDR3, as DNA: TGTGCCAGCAGTATTATAGATGGCTACACCTTC.

This clone occurred a few times. The V and J genes are TRBV14 and TRBJ2-3, with a possible D match to TRBD2 (5 bases). The V and J ends lost 7 bases and 3 bases respectively, with 20 bases between them. CDR3 length: 16 residues. Germline CDR1 and CDR2: SGHDN and FVKESK. CDR3 residues: CASNGIGSWETDTQYF. Here the CDR3 DNA reads TGTGCCAGCAATGGGATTGGAAGTTGGGAGACAGATACGCAGTATTTT.

This chain joins TRBV27 and TRBJ2-7, with D possibly matching TRBD2 (6 bases). V lost 5 bases to trimming and J lost 3 bases, with 17 bases between them. This CDR3 contains 15 residues. In germline, CDR1 is MNHEY, CDR2 SMNVEV (reference sequence). In nucleotides, the CDR3 is TGTGCCAGCAGTCACCCCCCGGGACTGCGCTACGAGCAGTACTTC. Residues: CASSHPPGLRYEQYF.

V gene TRBV18 combines with J gene TRBJ1-5; weak D call: TRBD1 (6 bases). The CDR3 is 13 residues long. Germline CDR1 KGHSH, CDR2 LQKENI. The ends were cut back, 4 bases at V and 5 bases at J, with 9 bases in the middle. The CDR3 loop is CASSQGGDQPQHF. The CDR3 DNA reads as TGTGCCAGCTCACAAGGGGGGGATCAGCCCCAGCATTTT.

The V and J genes are TRBV2 and TRBJ1-5; no reliable D call. V gave up 5 bases and J gave up 11 bases, with 13 bases separating them. The CDR3 loop spans 12 amino acids. Germline CDR1 reads SNHLY; CDR2 reads FYNNEI. DNA of the CDR3: TGTGCCAGCAGTCTGGGCCCCCCGGCCCAGCATTTT. Its protein product is CASSLGPPAQHF.

The rearrangement uses TRBV2 and TRBJ1-1; no clear D gene. V was pared by 1 base and J by 7 bases, with 16 bases between. This CDR3 region has 15 residues. Germline CDR1 reads SNHLY; CDR2 reads FYNNEI. Here the CDR3 reads CASSEGRGHRVEAFF. CDR3 bases: TGTGCCAGCAGTGAAGGTCGGGGTCACAGAGTTGAAGCTTTCTTT.

This rearrangement joins TRBV28 to TRBJ1-2; TRBD1 might be the D (5 bases). Germline V gene lookup returns CDR1 MDHEN and CDR2 SYDVKM. The CDR3 sequence is 13 residues long. Trimming shortened V by 6 bases and J by 4 bases, and 12 bases separated the two germline ends. CDR3 amino acids: CASRPGGRYGYTF. The CDR3, as DNA: TGTGCCAGCAGGCCGGGGGGACGCTATGGCTACACCTTC.

This clone was seen only a few times. The chain is built from TRBV28 and TRBJ1-5; 10 bases agree with TRBD1. J gave up 6 bases and V 3 bases, and 5 bases lay outside the gene matches. The CDR3 has 15 amino acids. Germline V CDR1 and CDR2: MDHEN, SYDVKM. DNA of the CDR3: TGTGCCAGCAGTTTCGGGACAGGGGAGGCTCAGCCCCAGCATTTT. Translation gives CASSFGTGEAQPQHF.

Note on this clone: The sample contains more than one DNA sequence encoding this CDR3. This chain joins TRBV3-1 (or the pseudogene TRBV3-2) and TRBJ1-1, with a possible D match to TRBD1 (6 bases). Looked up from germline, CDR1 is LGHDT and CDR2 is YNNKEL (reference sequence). V was cut by 1 base and J by 4 bases, with 10 bases left in between. The CDR3 is 14 residues long. The CDR3 bases are TGTGCCAGCAGCCAAGTCAGGGGCGGCACTGAAGCTTTCTTT. Its translation: CASSQVRGGTEAFF.

This clone showed up just once. This chain uses TRBV2 with TRBJ2-7, with D unclear. This CDR3 spans 12 amino acids. Trimming left V 6 bases short and J 3 bases short, with 9 bases between. CDR1 is SNHLY, CDR2 FYNNEI, per germline. The CDR3 reads CASREVVYEQYF. In nucleotides, the CDR3 is TGTGCCAGCAGAGAGGTTGTCTACGAGCAGTACTTC.

V usage is TRBV12-5 and J usage is TRBJ2-7, with 9 positions matching TRBD1. V lost 0 bases to trimming and J lost 2 bases; unmatched junction nucleotides: 11. The CDR3 sequence is 18 residues long. Germline V gives CDR1 LGHNT, CDR2 FRNRAP. CDR3 loop: CASGLVPFGTGRTYEQYF. CDR3 bases: TGTGCTAGTGGTTTGGTACCCTTTGGGACAGGGAGGACCTACGAGCAGTACTTC.

Points on this clone: Other DNA variants within this sample encode the same CDR3. This sequence joins TRBV6-1 and TRBJ1-1; 7 nucleotides align to TRBD1. The V gene end was trimmed by 2 bases and the J gene end by 2 bases; junction bases not matched to a gene: 11. Germline CDR1 MNHNS, CDR2 SASEGT. The CDR3 runs 17 residues. The CDR3 DNA reads TGTGCCAGCAGTGAACGTGGGCCGGGGACAGTCAACACTGAAGCTTTCTTT. It codes for CASSERGPGTVNTEAFF.

The chain couples TRBV29-1 to TRBJ1-2; a possible D gene is TRBD1 (5 bases). The CDR3 sequence is 13 residues long. Per germline, CDR1 SQVTM and CDR2 ANQGSEA. V lost 0 bases and J 8 bases, leaving 13 bases between the germline ends. CDR3 amino acids: CSVEDLRGKGYTF. The DNA for the CDR3 is TGCAGCGTTGAAGATTTAAGGGGTAAGGGCTACACCTTC.

The gene calls are TRBV19 and TRBJ1-2, with unresolved D. The CDR3 covers 14 residues. Germline V gene lookup returns CDR1 LNHDA and CDR2 SQIVND (reference sequence). The V gene lost 3 bases and the J gene lost 0 bases, with 8 bases spanning the gap. CDR3 sequence (DNA): TGTGCCAGTAGTATGAGAGCTGCTAACTATGGCTACACCTTC. This encodes CASSMRAANYGYTF.

The CDR3, as DNA: TGCGCCAGCAGCCAGGACAGGACCCGCACAGATACGCAGTATTTT. Translating gives CASSQDRTRTDTQYF. The rearrangement joins TRBV4-1 to TRBJ2-3; 7 positions match TRBD1. The CDR3 has 15 amino acids. With 3 bases clipped from V and 1 base from J, the junction kept 4 bases outside the gene matches. CDR1 and CDR2 (germline): MGHRA, YSYEKL.

The V gene is TRBV28, the J gene TRBJ2-1; TRBD1 aligns across 8 bases. The CDR3 contains 15 residues. V was pared by 6 bases and J by 4 bases, with 8 bases of the junction left unmatched. The germline gives CDR1 MDHEN, CDR2 SYDVKM. CDR3 in amino acids: CASRQTGAIYNEQFF. Written as DNA, the CDR3 is TGTGCCAGCAGACAGACAGGGGCGATATACAATGAGCAGTTCTTC.

This chain connects TRBV6-5 to TRBJ2-1, with D tentatively TRBD2 (7 bases). This CDR3 contains 15 residues. The V end lost 2 bases, the J end lost 4 bases, and 12 bases lay between the germline ends. Germline V gives CDR1 MNHEY, CDR2 SVGAGI. CDR3 sequence (DNA): TGTGCCAGCAGTTACGGCGGGGGCCCATACAATGAGCAGTTCTTC. Protein product: CASSYGGGPYNEQFF.

The V call is TRBV5-1, the J call TRBJ2-7; 8 bases agree with TRBD2. V lost 3 bases, J lost 2 bases, and 7 bases stayed unmatched. The CDR3 is 15 amino acids. Germline V gene data show CDR1 as SGHRS and CDR2 as YFSETQ. The CDR3 DNA is TGCGCCAGCAGCTCCCTTAGCGGGGCAGCCTACGAGCAGTACTTC. Its protein is CASSSLSGAAYEQYF.

The chain links TRBV6-5 to TRBJ2-1; TRBD2 aligns across 10 bases. Trimming cost V 5 bases and J 4 bases; bases outside gene matches: 5. Germline lookup yields CDR1 MNHEY and CDR2 SVGAGI. CDR3 size: 15 residues. CDR3 region: CASSTSGGVYNEQFF. As DNA, the CDR3 is TGTGCCAGCAGTACAAGCGGGGGGGTTTACAATGAGCAGTTCTTC.

This clone was detected a few times. The chain recombines TRBV2 with TRBJ2-7; D is uncertain. The V end lost 7 bases, the J end lost 3 bases, and 10 bases lay between the germline ends. The CDR3 loop spans 12 amino acids. Germline CDR1 reads SNHLY; CDR2 reads FYNNEI. The CDR3 sequence: CASTRNNYEQYF. The CDR3, as DNA: TGTGCCAGCACGCGGAACAACTACGAGCAGTACTTC. Full variable domain (rest looked up from reference TRBV2 and TRBJ2-7): EPEVTQTPSHQVTQMGQEVILRCVPISNHLYFYWYRQILGQKVEFLVSFYNNEISEKSEIFDDQFSVERPDGSNFTLKIRSTKLEDSAMYFCASTRNNYEQYFGPGTRLTVT.

This chain uses TRBV6-5 with TRBJ1-4, with 11 nucleotides matching TRBD1. CDR1 MNHEY and CDR2 SVGAGI come from the germline V gene. This CDR3 comprises 14 residues. The V gene end was trimmed by 6 bases and the J gene end by 6 bases; junction bases not matched to a gene: 3. The CDR3 bases are TGTGCCAGCAGGGAGGGACAGGGGGATGAAAAACTGTTTTTT. Translation gives CASREGQGDEKLFF.

The rearrangement joins TRBV9 to TRBJ2-3; weak D call: TRBD1 (7 bases). Germline V gives CDR1 SGDLS, CDR2 YYNGEE. Trimming cost V 4 bases and J 0 bases, with 12 bases left between them. This CDR3 has 15 amino acids. CDR3 in DNA: TGTGCCAGCAGCCTCAGGGGGGTAAGCACAGATACGCAGTATTTT. This encodes CASSLRGVSTDTQYF.

A note on this clone: Mismatch with germline at one junction end may stem from a read error. This chain links TRBV6-1 with TRBJ1-1, with a weak D call TRBD1 (6 bases). Per germline, CDR1 MNHNS and CDR2 SASEGT. The CDR3 totals 12 residues. This chain's CDR3 is CASCETGTEAFF. As DNA, the CDR3 is TGTGCCAGCTGTGAGACAGGCACTGAAGCTTTCTTT.

Remarks on this clone: Other DNA sequences from this sample encode an identical CDR3 as well. The CDR3 loop is CASSPPSGAYEQYF. In nucleotides, the CDR3 is TGTGCCAGCTCACCACCTAGCGGGGCCTACGAGCAGTACTTC. This chain joins TRBV18 and TRBJ2-7; 8 bases fit TRBD2. Germline V gene lookup returns CDR1 KGHSH and CDR2 LQKENI. The length of the CDR3 is 14 residues. The V gene end was trimmed by 0 bases and the J gene end by 2 bases; junction bases not matched to a gene: 0.

The chain recombines TRBV7-8 with TRBJ1-1; maybe TRBD1 (6 bases). Per the germline V gene, CDR1 is SGHVS and CDR2 is FQNEAQ. This CDR3 spans 15 amino acids. Trimming removed 5 bases at V and 0 bases at J, with 13 bases between. The CDR3 protein is CASSRGQGLNTEAFF. The CDR3 coding sequence is TGTGCCAGCAGCCGAGGCCAGGGGTTGAACACTGAAGCTTTCTTT.